The 31 T cell receptor beta chains below come from one sample, sequenced in a study of blood T cell repertoires in COVID-19. The repertoire was sequenced with immunoSEQ multiplex PCR; TCRdb's copy has only in-frame clones and lacks some. Of 250,000 or so clones in the sample, around 89% are singletons; the top ten hold roughly 8.6%. Sequencing was performed on PBMCs or T cells enriched from blood (not recorded which). The source is a man aged 35-49 years who had recovered from COVID-19.

The CDR3 bases are TGTGCCAGCAGCCAATCGCAGAGACTAGCGGGAGCTGGCGAGCAGTACTTC. Translating gives CASSQSQRLAGAGEQYF. The chain has TRBV16 and TRBJ2-7; 12 bases fit TRBD2. Germline V lookup: CDR1 KGHSY, CDR2 FQNENV. V dropped 0 bases and J dropped 6; count of bases not matched to a gene: 9. The CDR3 spans 17 residues.

This chain joins TRBV5-4 and TRBJ1-2; D is unclear. V was clipped by 3 bases and J by 1 base, with 7 bases between them. Germline CDR1 reads SGHNT; CDR2 reads YYREEE (reference sequence). The CDR3 has 13 amino acids. CDR3 DNA: TGTGCCAGCAGCTCCGGACTTAACTATGGCTACACCTTC. Protein product: CASSSGLNYGYTF.

The chain joins TRBV19 to TRBJ1-1, with 9 bases aligning to TRBD1. The V and J ends lost 6 bases and 3 bases, in that order; junction bases with no gene match: 8. This CDR3 is built from 15 residues. Germline V gene data show CDR1 as LNHDA and CDR2 as SQIVND (reference sequence). The CDR3 here is CASSRQRTGDTEAFF. CDR3 DNA sequence: TGTGCCAGTAGCCGACAGAGGACAGGGGACACTGAAGCTTTCTTT.

This clone was seen a few times. This sequence joins TRBV3-1 (or the pseudogene TRBV3-2) and TRBJ2-4, with D unresolved. The length of the CDR3 is 14 residues. The germline gives CDR1 LGHDT, CDR2 YNNKEL (reference sequence). V was pared by 1 base and J by 12 bases, with 16 bases between. CDR3 bases: TGTGCCAGCAGCCAAGGGGCTTACAAGCTTTATCAGTACTTC. This gives the protein CASSQGAYKLYQYF.

CDR3 nucleotide sequence: TGCGCCAGCAGCTTGTTTTCCCCTGCGACAAAACTTAACTCCTACGAGCAGTACTTC. It is translated as CASSLFSPATKLNSYEQYF. This chain connects TRBV5-1 to TRBJ2-7; unclear D gene. Between the trimmed V and J ends, which lost 1 base and 0 bases, there was a span of 23 bases. The CDR3 runs 19 residues. Germline V gene sequence: CDR1 SGHRS, CDR2 YFSETQ. Complete variable domain (other parts from reference TRBV5-1 and TRBJ2-7): KAGVTQTPRYLIKTRGQQVTLSCSPISGHRSVSWYQQTPGQGLQFLFEYFSETQRNKGNFPGRFSGRQFSNSRSEMNVSTLELGDSALYLCASSLFSPATKLNSYEQYFGPGTRLTVT.

The CDR3 DNA sequence: TGTGCCACCAGCAGAGCTCCAACTAATGAAAAACTGTTTTTT. Translation gives CATSRAPTNEKLFF. The chain is built from TRBV15 and TRBJ1-4; D not certain. Germline CDR1 LNHNV, CDR2 YYDKDF (reference sequence). This CDR3 is 14 amino acids long. V lost 1 base, J lost 0 bases, and 3 bases lay in between.

This chain connects TRBV12-3 or TRBV12-4 to TRBJ1-1; the D gene is possibly TRBD1 (5 bases). CDR3 length equals 13 residues. Trimming took 3 bases from V and 4 from J, leaving 9 bases between them. This CDR3 is CASSFWGGTEAFF. The CDR3 bases are TGTGCCAGCAGTTTCTGGGGGGGCACTGAAGCTTTCTTT.

The chain links TRBV7-3 to TRBJ2-1; 8 bases map to TRBD2. V gave up 2 bases and J gave up 4 bases; unmatched junction bases: 7. The CDR3 runs 16 residues. The germline V gene encodes CDR1 SGHTA and CDR2 FQGTGA. In DNA form, the CDR3 reads TGTGCCAGCAGCTTATCGGGAGGGCCGAAGTACAATGAGCAGTTCTTC. Residues: CASSLSGGPKYNEQFF.

This rearrangement joins TRBV2 to TRBJ1-1, with D perhaps TRBD1 (6 bases). In germline, CDR1 is SNHLY, CDR2 FYNNEI. The CDR3 extends over 13 amino acids. V was clipped by 1 base and J by 10 bases, with 13 bases between them. CDR3 protein: CASSEDVLQGAFF. The CDR3 nucleotides are TGTGCCAGCAGTGAAGACGTCCTACAGGGAGCTTTCTTT.

The chain combines TRBV6-5 with TRBJ2-3; a weak D match, TRBD2 (7 bases). The germline V and J ends were trimmed by 8 bases and 8 bases, with 14 bases remaining between them. CDR1 is MNHEY, CDR2 SVGAGI, per germline. CDR3 length: 12 residues. The chain's CDR3 is CASRPGGATQYF. CDR3 bases: TGTGCCAGCCGGCCTGGGGGGGCTACGCAGTATTTT.

The table lists this clone with a count of one. The chain uses TRBV7-6 and TRBJ2-1, with 12 bases aligning to TRBD2. This CDR3 contains 15 residues. Germline-derived CDR1 and CDR2 are SGHVS and FNYEAQ. Germline trimming cut 5 bases from V and 5 bases from J; bases unmatched to any gene: 4. CDR3: CASSETSGGHNEQFF. Written as DNA, the CDR3 is TGTGCCAGCAGCGAGACTAGCGGGGGACACAATGAGCAGTTCTTC. The whole variable domain, filled in from reference TRBV7-6 and TRBJ2-1, reads GAGVSQSPRYKVTKRGQDVALRCDPISGHVSLYWYRQALGQGPEFLTYFNYEAQQDKSGLPNDRFSAERPEGSISTLTIQRTEQRDSAMYRCASSETSGGHNEQFFGPGTRLTVL.

The chain recombines TRBV28 with TRBJ2-7, with 8 bases aligning to TRBD2. Germline lookup yields CDR1 MDHEN and CDR2 SYDVKM. V was pared by 4 bases and J by 6 bases, with 14 bases of the junction left unmatched. The CDR3 has 16 residues. CDR3 loop: CASSSPRRAGEGEQYF. The CDR3 nucleotides read TGTGCCAGCAGTTCGCCTCGGAGAGCGGGAGAGGGCGAGCAGTACTTC.

J is TRBJ1-5 and V is TRBV19, with TRBD1 matching over 8 bases. Trimming at V came to 4 bases and at J to 7 bases, leaving 12 bases not matched to a gene. The CDR3 runs to 16 residues. In germline, CDR1 is LNHDA, CDR2 SQIVND (reference sequence). CDR3 nucleotide sequence: TGTGCCAGTAGTACGAACCCGACAGGGGAGAAGCAGCCCCAGCATTTT. Translated, it gives CASSTNPTGEKQPQHF.

The V call is TRBV9, the J call TRBJ1-6; a possible D gene is TRBD1 (5 bases). Germline CDR1 is SGDLS and CDR2 is YYNGEE. The CDR3 sequence is 16 residues long. V lost 0 bases and J 7 bases, leaving 14 bases between the germline ends. As DNA, the CDR3 is TGTGCCAGCAGCGTAGCTCGAGCGGGGGTAAATTCACCCCTCCACTTT. Residues: CASSVARAGVNSPLHF.

The chain joins TRBV28 to TRBJ2-2; no reliable D call. CDR1 is MDHEN and CDR2 is SYDVKM in the germline V gene. This CDR3 contains 16 residues. Trimming shortened V by 5 bases and J by 7 bases, and 20 bases separated the two germline ends. CDR3 residues: CASSLKSLYPHGELFF. The DNA for the CDR3 is TGTGCCAGCAGTCTCAAGTCACTATACCCACACGGGGAGCTGTTTTTT.

The chain couples TRBV6-6 to TRBJ1-2; D is possibly TRBD1 (6 bases). The CDR3 totals 12 residues. V was cut by 6 bases and J by 13 bases, with 18 bases left in between. CDR1 is MNHNY, CDR2 SVGAGI, per germline (reference sequence). The CDR3 nucleotides are TGTGCCAGCAGCGCACCAGGGTGGGGGCTCACCTTC. It codes for CASSAPGWGLTF.

The chain's CDR3 is CATSDPSGPDTQYF. CDR3 nucleotides: TGTGCCACCAGTGACCCCTCAGGTCCAGATACGCAGTATTTT. This rearrangement joins TRBV24-1 to TRBJ2-3; D is unclear. The germline V gene has CDR1 KGHDR and CDR2 SFDVKD. This CDR3 has 14 amino acids. The V and J ends lost 4 bases and 4 bases respectively, with 11 bases between them.

The V and J genes are TRBV29-1 and TRBJ1-1; TRBD1 agrees at 7 bases. Germline trimming cut 7 bases from V and 4 bases from J; bases unmatched to any gene: 9. The CDR3 length is 13 residues. CDR1 is SQVTM, CDR2 ANQGSEA, per germline. In nucleotides, the CDR3 is TGCAGCGACCAGGGGGGCTGGGGCACTGAAGCTTTCTTT. Its protein product is CSDQGGWGTEAFF.

The genes are TRBV4-2 and TRBJ2-1; tentatively, D is TRBD2 (6 bases). V lost 0 bases to trimming and J lost 8 bases, with 14 bases between them. This CDR3 contains 15 residues. CDR1 is LGHNA, CDR2 YNFKEQ, per germline. The CDR3 sequence is CASSQEGRLGYEQFF. In nucleotides, the CDR3 is TGTGCCAGCAGCCAAGAGGGTAGACTAGGTTATGAGCAGTTCTTC.

The chain recombines TRBV24-1 with TRBJ2-1; 8 positions agree with TRBD1. V trimming: 6 bases; J trimming: 5 bases; junction bases outside the gene matches: 8. The length of the CDR3 is 15 residues. Germline V gives CDR1 KGHDR, CDR2 SFDVKD. CDR3 residues: CATSPYGTGDNEQFF. The CDR3 region has the DNA TGTGCCACCAGTCCTTACGGGACAGGAGACAATGAGCAGTTCTTC.

The chain uses TRBV3-1 (or the pseudogene TRBV3-2) and TRBJ2-1, with a weak D call TRBD1 (5 bases). The CDR3 runs to 14 residues. V was trimmed by 0 bases and J by 4 bases, leaving 7 bases between them. The V gene's germline CDR1 is LGHDT and CDR2 YNNKEL (reference sequence). CDR3 loop: CASSQDRVYNEQFF. In DNA form, the CDR3 reads TGTGCCAGCAGCCAAGACAGGGTTTACAATGAGCAGTTCTTC.

This chain uses TRBV12-3 or TRBV12-4 with TRBJ2-7; no definite D call. Trimming cost V 6 bases and J 6 bases, with 15 bases left between them. The length of the CDR3 is 13 residues. The CDR3 DNA reads TGTGCCAGCAGCGAGGATCGGCGAGGCGAGCAGTACTTC. It translates to CASSEDRRGEQYF.

This chain connects TRBV7-2 to TRBJ1-5; no reliable D call. CDR3 length: 15 amino acids. CDR1 is SGHTA, CDR2 FQGNSA, per germline. Trimming shortened V by 1 base and J by 0 bases, and 7 bases separated the two germline ends. In nucleotides, the CDR3 is TGTGCCAGCAGCTTAGAGCGAATTAGCAATCAGCCCCAGCATTTT. Its protein product is CASSLERISNQPQHF.

The genes are TRBV5-8 and TRBJ2-1; D might be TRBD1 (5 bases). CDR1 is SGHTS, CDR2 YDEGEE, per germline. This CDR3 spans 16 amino acids. The V end lost 4 bases, the J end lost 6 bases, and 20 bases lay between the germline ends. The CDR3 DNA sequence: TGTGCCAGCAGCCCCACGAGTTGGACCCAGGGCAATGAGCAGTTCTTC. Translated, it gives CASSPTSWTQGNEQFF.

The chain joins TRBV7-9 to TRBJ1-6, with D hard to call. Germline V gene lookup returns CDR1 SEHNR and CDR2 FQNEAQ (reference sequence). The V and J ends lost 4 bases and 0 bases respectively, with 19 bases between them. The CDR3 length is 19 residues. The CDR3 region is CASSSVFPPRSSYNSPLHF. As DNA, the CDR3 is TGTGCCAGCAGCTCCGTTTTTCCGCCGAGGAGCTCCTATAATTCACCCCTCCACTTT.

In regard to this clone: Different DNA sequences within this sample yield the same CDR3. The chain couples TRBV9 to TRBJ2-2, with a weak D call TRBD2 (6 bases). This CDR3 comprises 14 residues. V lost 2 bases and J 3 bases, leaving 8 bases between the germline ends. Germline CDR1 reads SGDLS; CDR2 reads YYNGEE. In DNA form, the CDR3 reads TGTGCCAGCAGCGTGCGGGGAGACACCGGGGAGCTGTTTTTT. As protein: CASSVRGDTGELFF.

The genes are TRBV29-1 and TRBJ2-2; a possible D gene is TRBD2 (5 bases). CDR1 SQVTM and CDR2 ANQGSEA come from the germline V gene. The CDR3 runs to 12 residues. V lost 7 bases, J lost 7 bases, and 13 bases lay in between. CDR3 DNA sequence: TGCAGCGCAGTCAGGAGGAACGGGGAGCTGTTTTTT. Protein: CSAVRRNGELFF.

The chain is built from TRBV6-2 or TRBV6-3 and TRBJ1-5; no reliable D call. Per the germline V gene, CDR1 is MNHEY and CDR2 is SVGEGT. V lost 6 bases and J 5 bases, leaving 17 bases between the germline ends. The CDR3 spans 15 residues. The chain's CDR3 is CASSLYLRSDQPQHF. CDR3 DNA sequence: TGTGCCAGCAGCCTGTACCTGAGATCGGATCAGCCCCAGCATTTT.

This sequence joins TRBV7-2 and TRBJ2-5, with a possible D match to TRBD2 (6 bases). Germline values: CDR1 SGHTA, CDR2 FQGNSA. The V end was cut by 4 bases, the J end by 5 bases, with 8 bases between. This CDR3 spans 12 amino acids. In nucleotides, the CDR3 is TGTGCCAGCAGCTCTGGGGGGGAGACCCAGTACTTC. The encoded protein is CASSSGGETQYF.

This rearrangement joins TRBV19 to TRBJ2-3; 16 bases align to TRBD2. CDR1 and CDR2 from the germline V gene are LNHDA and SQIVND (reference sequence). The J segment lost 10 bases and the V segment lost 3 bases, leaving 1 base of the junction unmatched. This CDR3 has 14 amino acids. The CDR3 here is CASSIGTSGRAQYF. CDR3 nucleotide sequence: TGTGCCAGTAGTATCGGGACTAGCGGGAGGGCGCAGTATTTT.

This clone was seen just once. The chain uses TRBV7-3 and TRBJ2-7, with 9 bases lining up with TRBD2. This CDR3 is 14 amino acids long. The ends lost 4 bases at V and 5 bases at J; junction bases unmatched: 6. Germline V gene sequence: CDR1 SGHTA, CDR2 FQGTGA. The CDR3 sequence: CASSSRASGDEQYF. The CDR3 nucleotides read TGTGCCAGCAGCTCAAGGGCTAGCGGGGACGAGCAGTACTTC.